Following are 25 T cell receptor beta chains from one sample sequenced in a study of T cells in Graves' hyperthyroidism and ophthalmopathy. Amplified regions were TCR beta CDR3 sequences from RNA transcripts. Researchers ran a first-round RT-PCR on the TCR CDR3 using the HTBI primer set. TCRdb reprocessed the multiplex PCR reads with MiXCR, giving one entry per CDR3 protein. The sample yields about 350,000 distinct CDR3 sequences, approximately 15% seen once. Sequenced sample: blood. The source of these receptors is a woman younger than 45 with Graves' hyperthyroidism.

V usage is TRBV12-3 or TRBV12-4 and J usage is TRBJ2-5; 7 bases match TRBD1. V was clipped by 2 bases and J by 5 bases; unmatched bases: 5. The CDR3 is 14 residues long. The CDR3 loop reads CASSLLGGWETQYF. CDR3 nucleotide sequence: TGTGCCAGCAGTTTATTAGGGGGCTGGGAGACCCAGTACTTC.

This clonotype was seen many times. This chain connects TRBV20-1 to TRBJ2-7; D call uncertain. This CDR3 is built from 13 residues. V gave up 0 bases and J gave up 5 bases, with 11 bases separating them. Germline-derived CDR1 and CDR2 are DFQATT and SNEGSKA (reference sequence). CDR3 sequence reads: CSAREGRSNEQYF. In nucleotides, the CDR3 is TGCAGTGCTAGAGAGGGCAGGTCCAACGAGCAGTACTTC.

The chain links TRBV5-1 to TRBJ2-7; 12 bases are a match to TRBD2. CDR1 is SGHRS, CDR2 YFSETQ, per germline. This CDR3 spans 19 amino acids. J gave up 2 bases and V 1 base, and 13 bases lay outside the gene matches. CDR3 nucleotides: TGCGCCAGCAGCTTGATGTTGACTAGCGGGAGATTCTTGCCCTACGAGCAGTACTTC. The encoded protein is CASSLMLTSGRFLPYEQYF.

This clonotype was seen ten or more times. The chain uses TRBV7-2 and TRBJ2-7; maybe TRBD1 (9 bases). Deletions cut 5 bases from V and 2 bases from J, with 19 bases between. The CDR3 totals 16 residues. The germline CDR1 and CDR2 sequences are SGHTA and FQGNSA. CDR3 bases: TGTGCCAGCAGCCTCCGGGGGGGGGACAGGGCCTACGAGCAGTACTTC. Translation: CASSLRGGDRAYEQYF.

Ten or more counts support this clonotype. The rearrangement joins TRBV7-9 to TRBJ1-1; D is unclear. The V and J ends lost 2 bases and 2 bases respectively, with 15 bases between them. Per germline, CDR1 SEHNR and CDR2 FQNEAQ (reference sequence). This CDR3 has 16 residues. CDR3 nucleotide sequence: TGTGCCAGCAGCTTATTTTCCGAGTCACCCAACACTGAAGCTTTCTTT. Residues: CASSLFSESPNTEAFF.

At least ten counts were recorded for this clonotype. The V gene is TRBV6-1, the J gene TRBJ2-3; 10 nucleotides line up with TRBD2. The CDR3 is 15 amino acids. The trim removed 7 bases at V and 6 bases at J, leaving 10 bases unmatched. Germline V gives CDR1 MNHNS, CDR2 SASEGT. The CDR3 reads CASTESGRAADTQYF. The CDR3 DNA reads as TGTGCCAGCACCGAAAGCGGGAGGGCCGCGGATACGCAGTATTTT.

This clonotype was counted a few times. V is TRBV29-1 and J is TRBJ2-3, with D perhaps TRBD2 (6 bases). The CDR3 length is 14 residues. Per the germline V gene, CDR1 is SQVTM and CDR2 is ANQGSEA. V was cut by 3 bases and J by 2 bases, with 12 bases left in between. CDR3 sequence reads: CSVDPSSDTDTQYF. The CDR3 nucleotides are TGCAGCGTTGACCCCTCTAGCGACACAGATACGCAGTATTTT.

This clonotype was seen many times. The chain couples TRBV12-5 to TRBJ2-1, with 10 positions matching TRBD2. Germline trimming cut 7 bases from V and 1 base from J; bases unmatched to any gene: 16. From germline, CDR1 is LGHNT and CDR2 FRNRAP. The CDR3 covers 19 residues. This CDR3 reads CASAIIAGGPSSSYNEQFF. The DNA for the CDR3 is TGTGCTAGTGCCATAATAGCGGGAGGACCGTCAAGTTCCTACAATGAGCAGTTCTTC.

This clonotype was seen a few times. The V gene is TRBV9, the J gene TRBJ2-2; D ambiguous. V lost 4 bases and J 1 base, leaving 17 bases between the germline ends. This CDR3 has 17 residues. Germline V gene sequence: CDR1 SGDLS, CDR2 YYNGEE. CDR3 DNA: TGTGCCAGCAGCCAAGTATATTACCACATGAACACCGGGGAGCTGTTTTTT. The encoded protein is CASSQVYYHMNTGELFF.

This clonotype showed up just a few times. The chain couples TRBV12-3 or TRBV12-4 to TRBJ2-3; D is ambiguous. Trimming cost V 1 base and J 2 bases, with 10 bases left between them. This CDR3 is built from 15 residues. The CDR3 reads CASSLGSGPTDTQYF. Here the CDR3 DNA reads TGTGCCAGCAGTTTAGGAAGTGGGCCCACAGATACGCAGTATTTT.

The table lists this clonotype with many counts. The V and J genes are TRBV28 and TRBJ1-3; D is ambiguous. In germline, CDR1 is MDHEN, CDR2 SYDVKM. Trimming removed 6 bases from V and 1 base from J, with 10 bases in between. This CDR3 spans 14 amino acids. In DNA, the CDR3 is TGTGCCAGCAGAACGACTGCTTCTGGAAACACCATATATTTT. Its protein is CASRTTASGNTIYF.

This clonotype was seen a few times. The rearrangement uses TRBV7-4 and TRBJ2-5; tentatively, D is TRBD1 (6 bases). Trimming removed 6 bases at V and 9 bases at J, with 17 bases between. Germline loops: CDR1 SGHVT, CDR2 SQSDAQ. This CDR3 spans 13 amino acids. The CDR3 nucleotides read TGTGCCAGCAGAGCCCCGGGACGACAGGCCCAGTACTTC. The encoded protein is CASRAPGRQAQYF.

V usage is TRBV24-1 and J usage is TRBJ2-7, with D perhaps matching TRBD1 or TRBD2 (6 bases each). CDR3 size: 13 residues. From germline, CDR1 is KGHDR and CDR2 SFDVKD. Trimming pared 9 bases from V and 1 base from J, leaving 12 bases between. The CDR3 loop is CATEGGPSYEQYF. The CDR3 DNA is TGTGCCACCGAAGGGGGGCCATCCTACGAGCAGTACTTC.

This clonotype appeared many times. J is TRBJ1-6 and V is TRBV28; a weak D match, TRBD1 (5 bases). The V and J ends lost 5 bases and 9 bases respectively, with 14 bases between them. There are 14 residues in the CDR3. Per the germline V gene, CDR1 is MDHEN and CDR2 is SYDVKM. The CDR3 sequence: CASSPGHNASPLHF. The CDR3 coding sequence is TGTGCCAGCAGTCCAGGACACAACGCTTCACCCCTCCACTTT.

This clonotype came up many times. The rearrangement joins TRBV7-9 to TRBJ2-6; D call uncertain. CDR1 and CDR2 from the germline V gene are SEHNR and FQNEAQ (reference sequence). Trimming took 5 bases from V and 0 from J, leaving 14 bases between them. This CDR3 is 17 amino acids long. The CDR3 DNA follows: TGTGCCAGCAGCCCTCGGACCGAAAGCTCTGGGGCCAACGTCCTGACTTTC. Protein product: CASSPRTESSGANVLTF.

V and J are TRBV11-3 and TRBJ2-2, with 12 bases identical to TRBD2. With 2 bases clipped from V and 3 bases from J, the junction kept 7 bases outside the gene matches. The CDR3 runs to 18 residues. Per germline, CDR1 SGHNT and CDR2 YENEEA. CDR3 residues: CASSLRLAGVLDTGELFF. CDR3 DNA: TGTGCCAGCAGCTTAAGACTAGCGGGAGTCCTCGACACCGGGGAGCTGTTTTTT. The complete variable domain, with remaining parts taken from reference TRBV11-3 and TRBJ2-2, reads EAGVVQSPRYKIIEKKQPVAFWCNPISGHNTLYWYLQNLGQGPELLIRYENEEAVDDSQLPKDRFSAERLKGVDSTLKIQPAELGDSAVYLCASSLRLAGVLDTGELFFGEGSRLTVL.

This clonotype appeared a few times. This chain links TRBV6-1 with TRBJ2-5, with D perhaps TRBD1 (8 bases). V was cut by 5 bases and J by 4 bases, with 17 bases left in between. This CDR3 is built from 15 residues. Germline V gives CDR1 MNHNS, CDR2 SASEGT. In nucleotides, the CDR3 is TGTGCCAGCAGTTTCCAAACAGGGGGGGCAGAGACCCAGTACTTC. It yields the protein CASSFQTGGAETQYF.

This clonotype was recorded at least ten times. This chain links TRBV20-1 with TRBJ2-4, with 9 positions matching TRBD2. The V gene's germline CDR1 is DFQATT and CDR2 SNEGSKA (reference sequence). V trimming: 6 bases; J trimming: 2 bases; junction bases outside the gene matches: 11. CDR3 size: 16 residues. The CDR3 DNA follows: TGCAGTGCACATCTAGGGGCGGGAGGGTCCAAAAACATTCAGTACTTC. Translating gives CSAHLGAGGSKNIQYF.

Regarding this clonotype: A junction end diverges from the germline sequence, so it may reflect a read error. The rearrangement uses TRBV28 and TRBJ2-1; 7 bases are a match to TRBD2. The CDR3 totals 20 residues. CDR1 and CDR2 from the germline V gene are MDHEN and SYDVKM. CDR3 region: CASSQELPLAGSSVFDEQFF. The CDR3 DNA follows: TGCGCCAGCAGCCAAGAATTACCGTTAGCGGGTTCGAGTGTTTTCGATGAGCAGTTCTTC.

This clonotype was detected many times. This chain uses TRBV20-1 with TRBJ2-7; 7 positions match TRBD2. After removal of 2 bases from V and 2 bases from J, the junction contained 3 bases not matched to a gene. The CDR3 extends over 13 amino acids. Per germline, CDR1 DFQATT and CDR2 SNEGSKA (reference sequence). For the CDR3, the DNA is TGCAGTGCTAGACTAGCGGAAACCTACGAGCAGTACTTC. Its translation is CSARLAETYEQYF.

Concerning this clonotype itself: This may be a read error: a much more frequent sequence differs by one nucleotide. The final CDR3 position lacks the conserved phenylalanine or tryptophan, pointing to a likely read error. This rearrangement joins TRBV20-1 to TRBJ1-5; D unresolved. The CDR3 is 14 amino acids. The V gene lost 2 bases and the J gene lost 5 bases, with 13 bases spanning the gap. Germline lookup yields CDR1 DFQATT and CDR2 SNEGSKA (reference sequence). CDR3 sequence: CSARTVGSHQPQHV. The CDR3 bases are TGCAGTGCTAGAACGGTTGGTTCTCATCAGCCCCAGCATGTT.

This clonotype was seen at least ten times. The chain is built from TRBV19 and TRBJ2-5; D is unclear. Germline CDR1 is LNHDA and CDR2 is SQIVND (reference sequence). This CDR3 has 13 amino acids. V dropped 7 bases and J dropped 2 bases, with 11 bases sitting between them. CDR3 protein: CASKAVNQETQYF. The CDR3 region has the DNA TGTGCCAGTAAGGCGGTAAATCAAGAGACCCAGTACTTC. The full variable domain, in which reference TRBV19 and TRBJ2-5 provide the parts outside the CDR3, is DGGITQSPKYLFRKEGQNVTLSCEQNLNHDAMYWYRQDPGQGLRLIYYSQIVNDFQKGDIAEGYSVSREKKESFPLTVTSAQKNPTAFYLCASKAVNQETQYFGPGTRLLVL.

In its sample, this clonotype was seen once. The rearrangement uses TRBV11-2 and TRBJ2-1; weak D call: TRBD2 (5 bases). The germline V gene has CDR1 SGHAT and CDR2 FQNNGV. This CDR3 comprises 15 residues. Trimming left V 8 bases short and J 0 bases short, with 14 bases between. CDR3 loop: CASALAQSSYNEQFF. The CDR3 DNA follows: TGTGCCAGCGCCTTAGCGCAGAGCTCCTACAATGAGCAGTTCTTC. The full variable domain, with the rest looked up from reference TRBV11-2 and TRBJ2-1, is EAGVAQSPRYKIIEKRQSVAFWCNPISGHATLYWYQQILGQGPKLLIQFQNNGVVDDSQLPKDRFSAERLKGVDSTLKIQPAKLEDSAVYLCASALAQSSYNEQFFGPGTRLTVL.

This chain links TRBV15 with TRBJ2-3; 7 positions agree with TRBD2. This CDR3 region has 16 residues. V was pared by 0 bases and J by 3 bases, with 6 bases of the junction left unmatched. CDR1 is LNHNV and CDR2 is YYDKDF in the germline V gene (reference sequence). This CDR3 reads CATSRDPGGRTDTQYF. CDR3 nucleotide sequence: TGTGCCACCAGCAGAGATCCGGGAGGCAGGACAGATACGCAGTATTTT.

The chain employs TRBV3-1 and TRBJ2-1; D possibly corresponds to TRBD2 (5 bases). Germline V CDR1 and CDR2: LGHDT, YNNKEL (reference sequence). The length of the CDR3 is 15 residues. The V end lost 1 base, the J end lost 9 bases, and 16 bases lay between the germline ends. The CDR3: CASSQGAGPAGEQFF. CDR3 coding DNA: TGTGCCAGCAGCCAAGGGGCGGGCCCGGCGGGTGAGCAGTTCTTC.